Shown below are 26 T cell receptor beta chains from a single sample sequenced in a study of blood T cell repertoires in COVID-19. Profiling relied on immunoSEQ multiplex PCR, and the TCRdb table lists in-frame clones only, not all of them. This sample yields about 40,000 clones, of which over 70% are seen a single time; 7.5% to 10% belongs to the top ten. The sample was peripheral blood. These receptors all stem from a woman in her 70s with acute or convalescent COVID-19.

V gene TRBV7-2 combines with J gene TRBJ2-7; D may be TRBD1 (5 bases). Trimming cost V 5 bases and J 0 bases, with 20 bases left between them. Germline CDR1 reads SGHTA; CDR2 reads FQGNSA. This CDR3 spans 17 amino acids. The CDR3 DNA reads TGTGCCAGCAGCCCAGCCCCCCTTGGACAAACCTCCTACGAGCAGTACGTC. Translating it yields CASSPAPLGQTSYEQYV.

The chain uses TRBV29-1 and TRBJ1-2, with 9 bases that match TRBD1. The V segment lost 4 bases and the J segment 5 bases; nucleotides outside the gene matches: 8. Germline V gives CDR1 SQVTM, CDR2 ANQGSEA. The CDR3 is made up of 14 amino acids. CDR3 coding DNA: TGCAGCGTTGCGGTGGGACAGGGAGAGTATGGCTACACCTTC. Amino acid sequence: CSVAVGQGEYGYTF.

V usage is TRBV5-8 and J usage is TRBJ2-2; 7 nucleotides match TRBD1. CDR3 size: 16 residues. CDR1 and CDR2 from the germline V gene are SGHTS and YDEGEE. J was trimmed by 3 bases and V by 0 bases; bases with no gene match: 5. As DNA, the CDR3 is TGTGCCAGCAGCTTGGTATATCAGGGGGACACCGGGGAGCTGTTTTTT. This translates into CASSLVYQGDTGELFF.

The chain joins TRBV4-3 to TRBJ1-2, with unresolved D. This CDR3 has 14 residues. Germline V gene sequence: CDR1 LGHNA, CDR2 YSLEER. V lost 0 bases, J lost 4 bases, and 9 bases lay in between. The CDR3 DNA follows: TGCGCCAGCAGCCAAGAAGAATCCGGCTATGGCTACACCTTC. Protein: CASSQEESGYGYTF.

The chain is built from TRBV6-2 or TRBV6-3 and TRBJ1-1; D not certain. Germline V gene data show CDR1 as MNHEY and CDR2 as SVGEGT. V was cut by 6 bases and J by 3 bases, with 11 bases left in between. The CDR3 sequence is 13 residues long. The DNA for the CDR3 is TGTGCCAGCAGCCGGACGCGGGACACTGAAGCTTTCTTT. Protein sequence: CASSRTRDTEAFF.

The V gene is TRBV19, the J gene TRBJ1-1; 7 bases fit TRBD1. The V segment lost 6 bases and the J segment 3 bases; nucleotides outside the gene matches: 10. Per the germline V gene, CDR1 is LNHDA and CDR2 is SQIVND (reference sequence). There are 15 residues in the CDR3. The CDR3 DNA follows: TGTGCCAGTAGATCAAGGCCAGGGGGAGACACTGAAGCTTTCTTT. This encodes CASRSRPGGDTEAFF.

The chain couples TRBV11-2 to TRBJ2-5; D call uncertain. Germline V gives CDR1 SGHAT, CDR2 FQNNGV. This CDR3 spans 16 amino acids. Deletions cut 4 bases from V and 2 bases from J, with 17 bases between. The CDR3 nucleotides read TGTGCCAGCAGCTCTGGCGGTCTAGTTGGGCAAGAGACCCAGTACTTC. Translated: CASSSGGLVGQETQYF.

The rearrangement uses TRBV29-1 and TRBJ1-1, with unresolved D. Germline-derived CDR1 and CDR2 are SQVTM and ANQGSEA. The CDR3 spans 11 residues. The germline V and J ends were trimmed by 4 bases and 8 bases, with 11 bases remaining between them. In nucleotides, the CDR3 is TGCAGCGTTGTCCTTTGGGCAGAAGCTTTCTTT. Its protein product is CSVVLWAEAFF.

The chain recombines TRBV6-2 or TRBV6-3 with TRBJ1-1; 9 nucleotides match TRBD1. Germline V CDR1 and CDR2: MNHEY, SVGEGT. Unmatched junction bases numbered 1, after V lost 5 bases and J lost 6 bases. The CDR3 runs 12 residues. CDR3 bases: TGTGCCAGCAGTAGGACAGGGGCTGAAGCTTTCTTT. Translated, it gives CASSRTGAEAFF.

The chain joins TRBV11-3 to TRBJ2-1; D call uncertain. Trimming removed 4 bases at V and 6 bases at J, with 7 bases between. CDR1 and CDR2 (germline): SGHNT, YENEEA. This CDR3 region has 12 residues. CDR3 region: CASSSIFNEQFF. CDR3 bases: TGTGCCAGCAGCTCTATATTCAATGAGCAGTTCTTC.

This clone was detected only once. This rearrangement joins TRBV11-1 to TRBJ2-2; 7 positions agree with TRBD1. V shed 3 bases, J shed 4 bases, and the junction held 5 bases outside the gene matches. Germline CDR1 SGHAT, CDR2 FQDESV (reference sequence). The CDR3 length is 15 residues. The CDR3 sequence: CASSLTGWFTGELFF. CDR3 nucleotide sequence: TGTGCCAGCAGCTTGACAGGGTGGTTCACCGGGGAGCTGTTTTTT.

The genes are TRBV5-1 and TRBJ2-2, with 8 bases identical to TRBD1. Trimming took 0 bases from V and 5 from J; bases not matched to a gene: 6. CDR1 and CDR2 from the germline V gene are SGHRS and YFSETQ. This CDR3 comprises 16 residues. The CDR3 sequence is CASSLEADRATGELFF. DNA of the CDR3: TGCGCCAGCAGCTTGGAGGCGGACAGGGCTACCGGGGAGCTGTTTTTT.

The gene calls are TRBV7-6 and TRBJ2-4, with a tentative D call TRBD1 (5 bases). This CDR3 has 15 amino acids. Germline values: CDR1 SGHVS, CDR2 FNYEAQ. Between the trimmed V and J ends, which lost 1 base and 3 bases, there was a span of 10 bases. The CDR3 DNA sequence: TGTGCCAGCAGCTTAGGCCAGGGAATCAAAAACATTCAGTACTTC. The encoded protein is CASSLGQGIKNIQYF.

V is TRBV19 and J is TRBJ1-1; the D is unclear. This CDR3 contains 14 residues. CDR1 is LNHDA and CDR2 is SQIVND in the germline V gene (reference sequence). V lost 4 bases, J lost 0 bases, and 9 bases lay in between. CDR3 sequence (DNA): TGTGCCAGTAGTAGACCGACTGTGAACACTGAAGCTTTCTTT. Its protein is CASSRPTVNTEAFF.

The chain uses TRBV28 and TRBJ2-1; D perhaps matches TRBD2 (6 bases). Trimming took 6 bases from V and 7 from J, leaving 13 bases between them. The length of the CDR3 is 13 residues. CDR1 and CDR2 (germline): MDHEN, SYDVKM. CDR3: CASSLDGRNEQFF. CDR3 nucleotide sequence: TGTGCCAGCAGCCTCGATGGGAGGAATGAGCAGTTCTTC. Based on the CDR3 plus reference TRBV28 and TRBJ2-1, the full variable domain is DVKVTQSSRYLVKRTGEKVFLECVQDMDHENMFWYRQDPGLGLRLIYFSYDVKMKEKGDIPEGYSVSREKKERFSLILESASTNQTSMYLCASSLDGRNEQFFGPGTRLTVL.

The rearrangement links TRBV10-3 to TRBJ2-1; D is perhaps TRBD1 (6 bases). This CDR3 is built from 13 residues. With 3 bases removed from V and 6 bases from J, the gap between germline ends came to 9 bases. CDR1 and CDR2 (germline): ENHRY, SYGVKD. The CDR3 bases are TGTGCCATCAGTGATTCGACAGGCAATGAGCAGTTCTTC. Protein product: CAISDSTGNEQFF.

The chain links TRBV7-2 to TRBJ1-2; 7 bases agree with TRBD1. Germline V gene sequence: CDR1 SGHTA, CDR2 FQGNSA. J lost 5 bases, V lost 1 base, and 4 bases had no gene match. The length of the CDR3 is 14 residues. The CDR3 region is CASSLGTGSYGYTF. The CDR3, as DNA: TGTGCCAGCAGCTTAGGGACAGGTTCTTATGGCTACACCTTC.

This clone turned up a few times. The V call is TRBV7-2, the J call TRBJ1-5; 10 positions match TRBD1. The CDR3 covers 15 residues. The germline V gene has CDR1 SGHTA and CDR2 FQGNSA. Trimming removed 5 bases from V and 6 bases from J; junction bases left unmatched: 7. The CDR3 sequence is CASSVRDRGFQPQHF. The CDR3 nucleotides are TGTGCCAGCAGCGTCCGGGACAGGGGTTTTCAGCCCCAGCATTTT.

The rearrangement links TRBV18 to TRBJ2-5; 7 nucleotides agree with TRBD1. The CDR3 sequence is 13 residues long. Germline V gene data show CDR1 as KGHSH and CDR2 as LQKENI. The trim removed 4 bases at V and 2 bases at J, leaving 1 base unmatched. CDR3 DNA sequence: TGTGCCAGCTCACAGGGGGCACAAGAGACCCAGTACTTC. Translated: CASSQGAQETQYF.

The J gene is TRBJ1-3, the V gene TRBV29-1; no reliable D call. This CDR3 comprises 12 residues. Trimming left V 1 base short and J 4 bases short, with 5 bases between. Germline V gene sequence: CDR1 SQVTM, CDR2 ANQGSEA. This chain's CDR3 is CSVEGGGNTIYF. The CDR3 bases are TGCAGCGTTGAAGGAGGGGGAAACACCATATATTTT.

The rearrangement joins TRBV3-1 (or the pseudogene TRBV3-2) to TRBJ1-2; 7 bases are shared with TRBD1. Trimming cost V 5 bases and J 7 bases; bases outside gene matches: 10. CDR1 is LGHDT, CDR2 YNNKEL, per germline (reference sequence). The CDR3 contains 14 residues. The chain's CDR3 is CASSTRQGFFGYTF. In DNA form, the CDR3 reads TGTGCCAGCAGCACCCGACAGGGTTTTTTTGGCTACACCTTC.

The chain carries TRBV10-3 and TRBJ1-2; 12 nucleotides match TRBD1. Germline CDR1 and CDR2: ENHRY and SYGVKD. The CDR3 runs 14 residues. V was clipped by 7 bases and J by 4 bases; unmatched bases: 4. Written as DNA, the CDR3 is TGTGCCATCAAGAAGGGACAGGGGGCCTATGGCTACACCTTC. Translating it yields CAIKKGQGAYGYTF.

This chain joins TRBV2 and TRBJ2-7; 9 bases are shared with TRBD1. Germline lookup yields CDR1 SNHLY and CDR2 FYNNEI. V shed 10 bases and J 4 bases; nucleotides not matched to a gene: 8. The CDR3 loop spans 13 amino acids. CDR3 DNA sequence: TGTGCCACAGGACAGGGGTGGGGATACGAGCAGTACGTC. This gives the protein CATGQGWGYEQYV.

This chain joins TRBV18 and TRBJ2-1; perhaps TRBD2 as D (7 bases). The CDR3 totals 16 residues. Germline V CDR1 and CDR2: KGHSH, LQKENI. V was cut by 0 bases and J by 5 bases, with 14 bases left in between. CDR3 region: CASSPPFQRDNNEQFF. CDR3 bases: TGTGCCAGCTCACCACCGTTTCAGCGGGACAACAATGAGCAGTTCTTC.

V usage is TRBV5-5 and J usage is TRBJ2-5; 8 bases agree with TRBD2. Germline trimming cut 1 base from V and 2 bases from J; bases unmatched to any gene: 10. CDR3 length: 17 residues. CDR1 SGHKS and CDR2 YYEKEE come from the germline V gene (reference sequence). The chain's CDR3 is CASSLIGRGGRQETQYF. The DNA of the CDR3 is TGTGCCAGCAGCTTGATCGGGAGGGGAGGCCGGCAAGAGACCCAGTACTTC.

The gene calls are TRBV5-5 and TRBJ2-1; 7 positions match TRBD2. The CDR3 runs to 14 residues. Germline CDR1 SGHKS, CDR2 YYEKEE (reference sequence). The V segment lost 8 bases and the J segment 6 bases; nucleotides outside the gene matches: 11. CDR3 sequence (DNA): TGTGCCAGTCGTCTAGCGGCCTTTCCCAATGAGCAGTTCTTC. Translating gives CASRLAAFPNEQFF.